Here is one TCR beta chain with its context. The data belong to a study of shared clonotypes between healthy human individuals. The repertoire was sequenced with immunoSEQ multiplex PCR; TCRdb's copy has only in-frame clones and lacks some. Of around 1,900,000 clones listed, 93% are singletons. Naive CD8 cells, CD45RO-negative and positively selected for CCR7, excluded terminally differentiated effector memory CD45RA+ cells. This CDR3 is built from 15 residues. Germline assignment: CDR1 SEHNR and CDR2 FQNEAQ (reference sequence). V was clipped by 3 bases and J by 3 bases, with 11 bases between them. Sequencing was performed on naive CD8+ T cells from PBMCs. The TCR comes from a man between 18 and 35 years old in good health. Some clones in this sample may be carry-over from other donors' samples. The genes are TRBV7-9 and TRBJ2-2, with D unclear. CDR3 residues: CASSFLGSDTGELFF. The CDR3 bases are TGTGCCAGCAGCTTCTTGGGTTCGGACACCGGGGAGCTGTTTTTT.